These T cell receptor beta chains were read from a single sample in a study of blood T cell repertoires in COVID-19. Sequencing was performed with immunoSEQ multiplex PCR; in TCRdb, only in-frame clones are kept and a portion is missing. The table has approximately 200,000 clones, approximately 86% seen once. Sequenced sample: PBMCs or T cells enriched from blood (not recorded which). The source is a woman aged 25 to 39 who had been exposed to COVID-19. Both conserved end residues are part of each CDR3. The D gene is left open where the match is weak. Not all rows give a size; the values are once, few, many and, for expanded clones, a class.

J: TRBJ1-5
V: TRBV4-1
D: TRBD1
size: NA
CDR3: CASSQERTGSGQPQHF
DNA: TGCGCCAGCAGCCAAGAAAGGACAGGGTCGGGTCAGCCCCAGCATTTT

J: TRBJ1-5
V: TRBV5-1
D: NA
size: NA
CDR3: CASSLGRDQPQHF
DNA: TGCGCCAGCAGCTTGGGCAGGGATCAGCCCCAGCATTTT

J: TRBJ1-4
V: TRBV2
D: NA
size: NA
CDR3: CASGVTGNEKLFF
DNA: TGTGCCAGCGGTGTGACAGGAAATGAAAAACTGTTTTTT

J: TRBJ2-7
V: TRBV18
D: NA
size: NA
CDR3: CASSPPSLSRGEQYF
DNA: TGTGCCAGCTCACCACCGTCGTTGTCGCGGGGCGAGCAGTACTTC

J: TRBJ1-2
V: TRBV7-9
D: NA
size: NA
CDR3: CASSTHRDNYGYTF
DNA: TGTGCCAGCAGCACCCACAGGGACAACTATGGCTACACCTTC

J: TRBJ1-1
V: TRBV18
D: NA
size: NA
CDR3: CASSLTRDTEAFF
DNA: TGTGCCAGCTCACTAACGCGAGACACTGAAGCTTTCTTT

J: TRBJ1-2
V: TRBV4-1
D: NA
size: NA
CDR3: CASSQDSRIQGRIYGYTF
DNA: TGCGCCAGCAGCCAAGATTCTAGGATTCAGGGGCGTATCTATGGCTACACCTTC

J: TRBJ1-4
V: TRBV5-4
D: TRBD1
size: NA
CDR3: CASSSPGQGNEKLFF
DNA: TGTGCCAGCAGCTCGCCGGGACAGGGGAATGAAAAACTGTTTTTT

J: TRBJ1-6
V: TRBV2
D: NA
size: NA
CDR3: CASSPDRLNSPLHF
DNA: TGTGCCAGCAGTCCTGACAGGTTGAATTCACCCCTCCACTTT

J: TRBJ2-3
V: TRBV24-1
D: NA
size: once
CDR3: CATSPGDTDTQYF
DNA: TGTGCCACCAGTCCGGGAGACACAGATACGCAGTATTTT

J: TRBJ1-2
V: TRBV27
D: TRBD1
size: NA
CDR3: CASSLSARGVYYGYTF
DNA: TGTGCCAGCAGTTTATCCGCCAGGGGGGTGTACTATGGCTACACCTTC

J: TRBJ1-1
V: TRBV12-5
D: TRBD1
size: NA
CDR3: CASGPTGTGGFQNTEAFF
DNA: TGTGCTAGTGGTCCGACTGGGACAGGGGGTTTTCAGAACACTGAAGCTTTCTTT

J: TRBJ2-7
V: TRBV14
D: TRBD1
size: NA
CDR3: CASSHGTGNYEQYF
DNA: TGTGCCAGCAGCCATGGGACAGGGAACTACGAGCAGTACTTC

J: TRBJ1-2
V: TRBV2
D: TRBD1
size: NA
CDR3: CASSEFLFGQGNYGYTF
DNA: TGTGCCAGCAGTGAATTCCTCTTTGGACAGGGGAACTATGGCTACACCTTC

J: TRBJ2-1
V: TRBV2
D: NA
size: NA
CDR3: CASSLTSGGHEQLF
DNA: TGTGCCAGCAGTCTAACTAGTGGGGGACATGAGCAGCTCTTC

J: TRBJ1-1
V: TRBV5-4
D: TRBD1
size: NA
CDR3: CASSLDRGEAFF
DNA: TGTGCCAGCAGCTTGGACAGGGGAGAAGCTTTCTTT

J: TRBJ1-1
V: TRBV2
D: NA
size: NA
CDR3: CASSRENTEAFF
DNA: TGTGCCAGCAGCCGGGAGAACACTGAAGCTTTCTTT

J: TRBJ1-1
V: TRBV7-6
D: NA
size: NA
CDR3: CASSPLQGLRTEAFF
DNA: TGTGCCAGCAGTCCCTTGCAGGGTCTCCGTACTGAAGCTTTCTTT

J: TRBJ1-3
V: TRBV7-9
D: NA
size: NA
CDR3: CASSLGNREDTIYF
DNA: TGTGCCAGCAGCCTAGGTAACAGGGAAGACACCATATATTTT

J: TRBJ2-7
V: TRBV29-1
D: TRBD1
size: NA
CDR3: CSVTGTGLYEQYF
DNA: TGCAGCGTGACCGGGACAGGCCTCTACGAGCAGTACTTC

J: TRBJ2-2
V: TRBV3-1/TRBV3-2
D: NA
size: NA
CDR3: CASSRTIGELFF
DNA: TGTGCCAGCAGTCGGACAATTGGGGAGCTGTTTTTT

J: TRBJ1-2
V: TRBV7-2
D: NA
size: NA
CDR3: CASSLNYGLYGYTF
DNA: TGTGCCAGCAGCTTAAACTATGGCCTCTATGGCTACACCTTC

J: TRBJ2-1
V: TRBV10-2
D: TRBD2
size: few
CDR3: CASSDMASGTYNEQFF
DNA: TGCGCCAGCAGTGATATGGCTAGCGGGACATACAATGAGCAGTTCTTC

J: TRBJ1-4
V: TRBV6-5
D: TRBD1
size: NA
CDR3: CASRGQGQGHEKLFF
DNA: TGTGCCAGCAGAGGACAGGGACAGGGGCATGAAAAACTGTTTTTT